This is a list of T cell receptor beta chains from one sample in a study of blood T cell repertoires in COVID-19. The data were produced by immunoSEQ multiplex PCR, yet TCRdb's version contains in-frame clones alone and is incomplete. The data hold about 90,000 clones, with roughly 90% observed a single time. The sequenced sample was peripheral blood. Receptor source: an older woman with acute or convalescent COVID-19. Each CDR3 is given with its conserved first and last residue. D genes are given only for firm matches. Expanded clones get a size class; other rows say once, few or many, or leave the size out.

clone_size: NA; v_call: TRBV18; d_call: TRBD1; j_call: TRBJ2-2; cdr3_aa: CASSPRGGAFAGELFF; cdr3_nt: TGTGCCAGCTCACCACGAGGGGGCGCTTTCGCCGGGGAGCTGTTTTTT
clone_size: NA; v_call: TRBV7-9; d_call: NA; j_call: TRBJ1-6; cdr3_aa: CASSLGTRSPLHF; cdr3_nt: TGTGCCAGCAGCTTGGGCACACGTTCACCCCTCCACTTT
clone_size: NA; v_call: TRBV6-4; d_call: NA; j_call: TRBJ1-6; cdr3_aa: CASSALSGAAGVQSPLHF; cdr3_nt: TGTGCCAGCAGTGCTTTATCCGGCGCTGCGGGGGTACAATCACCCCTCCACTTT
clone_size: NA; v_call: TRBV19; d_call: TRBD1; j_call: TRBJ1-4; cdr3_aa: CASSALTGDPEKLFF; cdr3_nt: TGTGCCAGTAGTGCCCTGACAGGGGATCCGGAAAAACTGTTTTTT
clone_size: NA; v_call: TRBV5-1; d_call: TRBD1; j_call: TRBJ1-4; cdr3_aa: CASSLVQGIEGKLFF; cdr3_nt: TGCGCCAGCAGCTTGGTACAGGGGATCGAGGGAAAACTGTTTTTT
clone_size: NA; v_call: TRBV11-3; d_call: NA; j_call: TRBJ2-2; cdr3_aa: CASSLVGPVNTGELFF; cdr3_nt: TGTGCCAGCAGCTTAGTGGGGCCTGTCAACACCGGGGAGCTGTTTTTT
clone_size: few; v_call: TRBV27; d_call: TRBD2; j_call: TRBJ2-1; cdr3_aa: CASSFGRGSYNEQFF; cdr3_nt: TGTGCCAGCAGTTTCGGGCGGGGGTCCTACAATGAGCAGTTCTTC
clone_size: NA; v_call: TRBV5-8; d_call: NA; j_call: TRBJ2-7; cdr3_aa: CASSLGHVDYEQYF; cdr3_nt: TGTGCCAGCAGCTTGGGACACGTAGACTACGAGCAGTACTTC
clone_size: NA; v_call: TRBV5-1; d_call: NA; j_call: TRBJ1-6; cdr3_aa: CASRNAPHRDYNSPLHF; cdr3_nt: TGCGCCAGCAGAAACGCACCTCACAGGGATTATAATTCACCCCTCCACTTT
clone_size: few; v_call: TRBV12-5; d_call: TRBD2; j_call: TRBJ2-5; cdr3_aa: CASGLGGGSETQYF; cdr3_nt: TGTGCTAGTGGTTTGGGGGGGGGTTCCGAGACCCAGTACTTC
clone_size: few; v_call: TRBV4-2; d_call: NA; j_call: TRBJ2-7; cdr3_aa: CASSQDSTRASYEQYF; cdr3_nt: TGTGCCAGCAGCCAAGATTCAACCAGGGCTAGTTACGAGCAGTACTTC
clone_size: NA; v_call: TRBV19; d_call: TRBD2; j_call: TRBJ2-3; cdr3_aa: CASSIGGGFSDTQYF; cdr3_nt: TGTGCCAGTAGTATCGGGGGGGGCTTCTCAGATACGCAGTATTTT
clone_size: few; v_call: TRBV19; d_call: NA; j_call: TRBJ2-1; cdr3_aa: CASSTRGSFSYNEQFF; cdr3_nt: TGTGCCAGTAGTACCAGGGGCTCTTTCTCCTACAATGAGCAGTTCTTC
clone_size: NA; v_call: TRBV5-1; d_call: NA; j_call: TRBJ1-5; cdr3_aa: CASPAPTGNRPQHF; cdr3_nt: TGCGCCAGCCCCGCCCCCACAGGGAATCGGCCCCAGCATTTT